This TCR beta chain was profiled in a study of blood T cell repertoires in COVID-19. Study at large: Italy, Spain and the United States were the sources of the convalescent and acute COVID-19 samples. In each case, the material was cDNA or gDNA derived from T cells, B-cell-depleted T cells, or PBMCs.

Original data processing: Reference gene primer amplification gave nucleated cell count estimates. Generated by immunoSEQ multiplex PCR, the TCRdb table keeps only in-frame clones and is missing some. Clone size and V and J calls were adopted from that table, with D and trimming inferred from the DNA. Of roughly 130,000 clones in the sample, around 87% were seen once. The CDR3 spans 14 residues. V was cut by 1 base and J by 2 bases, with 8 bases left in between. The germline V gene encodes CDR1 KGHSH and CDR2 LQKENI. Material for sequencing was peripheral blood. The rearrangement joins TRBV18 to TRBJ2-5; D gene uncertain. The source is a woman aged 55-70 years with acute or convalescent COVID-19. The CDR3 DNA reads as TGTGCCAGCTCACCACAGACTCTACAAGAGACCCAGTACTTC. Its protein is CASSPQTLQETQYF. Full variable domain (missing parts from reference TRBV18 and TRBJ2-5): NAGVMQNPRHLVRRRGQEARLRCSPMKGHSHVYWYRQLPEEGLKFMVYLQKENIIDESGMPKERFSAEFPKEGPSILRIQQVVRGDSAAYFCASSPQTLQETQYFGPGTRLLVL.